The clone carrying this T cell receptor beta chain showed up just once. Germline V gene lookup returns CDR1 PRHDT and CDR2 FYEKMQ (reference sequence). V shed 1 base, J shed 7 bases, and the junction held 11 bases outside the gene matches. The CDR3 contains 17 residues. The data were obtained in a study of cytomegalovirus exposure and HLA in healthy donors. PCR was performed using 60 Vbeta and 13 Jbeta primers. In the original processing: An analysis that came later counted some 80 million unique TCR beta chains, some 11 million shared. Sequencing used immunoSEQ multiplex PCR; TCRdb keeps in-frame clones, though not all of them. The V and J calls and clone size are taken from that table; D and trimming were inferred from the DNA. The sample includes approximately 210,000 clones, approximately 87% of them seen just once.

The rearrangement links TRBV13 to TRBJ2-3; TRBD2 aligns across 10 bases. Sequencing input: PBMCs. The receptor was derived from a man in his thirties or forties in good health and CMV-seronegative. CDR3 nucleotide sequence: TGTGCCAGCAGCTTAGCTGAGCGGGGGGGCGCAACTAATACGCAGTATTTT. Residues: CASSLAERGGATNTQYF. Together with reference TRBV13 and TRBJ2-3, the CDR3 gives the full variable domain: AAGVIQSPRHLIKEKRETATLKCYPIPRHDTVYWYQQGPGQDPQFLISFYEKMQSDKGSIPDRFSAQQFSDYHSELNMSSLELGDSALYFCASSLAERGGATNTQYFGPGTRLTVL.